The 30 T cell receptor beta chains below all came from one sample that was sequenced in a study of neurological immune-mediated disorders. A single record per CDR3 protein comes from TCRdb applying MiXCR to the 5' RACE reads. Of about 40,000 distinct CDR3 sequences listed, about 2.5% are singletons. Source material: PBMCs. Receptor source: a man aged 45-65 years with multiple sclerosis.

This clonotype was counted many times. The V and J genes are TRBV20-1 and TRBJ2-2, with 7 nucleotides matching TRBD1. Germline values: CDR1 DFQATT, CDR2 SNEGSKA (reference sequence). CDR3 length: 15 amino acids. V lost 0 bases to trimming and J lost 6 bases; unmatched junction nucleotides: 7. The CDR3 sequence: CSAREDRRAAGELFF. Here the CDR3 DNA reads TGCAGTGCTAGAGAGGACAGGCGAGCAGCCGGGGAGCTGTTTTTT.

This clonotype appeared many times. The V gene is TRBV29-1, the J gene TRBJ2-3; 10 bases map to TRBD2. V dropped 5 bases and J dropped 4; count of bases not matched to a gene: 12. This CDR3 has 16 residues. CDR1 SQVTM and CDR2 ANQGSEA come from the germline V gene. DNA of the CDR3: TGCAGCGTTCCCGGAAATAGCGGGGGGCGGCCAGATACGCAGTATTTT. Translating it yields CSVPGNSGGRPDTQYF.

This clonotype was detected ten times or more. Sequence at one end of the junction differs from germline and may be a read error. The rearrangement links TRBV6-5 to TRBJ1-1, with D uncertain. This CDR3 contains 13 residues. Per germline, CDR1 MNHEY and CDR2 SVGAGI. The CDR3 DNA is TGTGCCAGCAGGGCCGCGCGGGCAGACCCTTATCTCTTT. Its protein product is CASRAARADPYLF.

The table lists this clonotype with many counts. J is TRBJ2-2 and V is TRBV5-1; no firm D call. V dropped 2 bases and J dropped 2 bases, with 10 bases sitting between them. From germline, CDR1 is SGHRS and CDR2 YFSETQ. The CDR3 loop spans 15 amino acids. The CDR3 spells CASSFGVENTGELFF. CDR3 DNA: TGCGCCAGCAGCTTTGGGGTGGAAAACACCGGGGAGCTGTTTTTT.

This clonotype was observed many times. The chain is built from TRBV20-1 and TRBJ2-3; 14 bases map to TRBD2. The CDR3 runs 15 residues. V lost 3 bases and J lost 4; bases outside the gene matches: 3. The germline V gene encodes CDR1 DFQATT and CDR2 SNEGSKA (reference sequence). CDR3 loop: CSASLTSGGADTQYF. CDR3 nucleotides: TGCAGTGCTAGTCTGACTAGCGGGGGGGCAGATACGCAGTATTTT.

The gene calls are TRBV11-3 and TRBJ2-1; D call uncertain. Germline V CDR1 and CDR2: SGHNT, YENEEA. CDR3 length: 14 amino acids. The V and J ends lost 1 base and 5 bases respectively, with 9 bases between them. The CDR3 coding sequence is TGTGCCAGCAGCTTAGGGGCAAATCACAATGAGCAGTTCTTC. Its translation: CASSLGANHNEQFF.

The chain couples TRBV6-5 to TRBJ1-1, with a weak D call TRBD1 (6 bases). V was trimmed by 5 bases and J by 0 bases, leaving 10 bases between them. The CDR3 totals 14 residues. Germline V gene data show CDR1 as MNHEY and CDR2 as SVGAGI. CDR3 DNA sequence: TGTGCCAGCAGTGACGGACAGTTGAACACTGAAGCTTTCTTT. This translates into CASSDGQLNTEAFF.

This clonotype was picked up many times. The J gene is TRBJ1-2, the V gene TRBV3-1, with 8 bases matching TRBD1. Per the germline V gene, CDR1 is LGHDT and CDR2 is YNNKEL (reference sequence). The CDR3 contains 14 residues. V was clipped by 4 bases and J by 5 bases; unmatched bases: 6. The chain's CDR3 is CASSRTGFGYGYTF. CDR3 DNA: TGTGCCAGCAGCCGGACAGGGTTTGGGTATGGCTACACCTTC.

This clonotype was counted ten times or more. The chain is built from TRBV6-5 and TRBJ1-3; a possible D gene is TRBD1 (5 bases). Germline CDR1 MNHEY, CDR2 SVGAGI. V was shortened by 7 bases and J by 2 bases, with 12 bases between the two germline ends. This CDR3 is built from 14 residues. CDR3 nucleotides: TGTGCCAGCAACGGGGGGATGACTGGAAACACCATATATTTT. It is translated as CASNGGMTGNTIYF.

This clonotype came up many times. This chain uses TRBV5-1 with TRBJ2-3; TRBD1 is a possible D gene (5 bases). Trimming took off 4 bases at V and 2 bases at J, with 14 bases between the two ends. Germline CDR1 SGHRS, CDR2 YFSETQ. The CDR3 spans 15 residues. Written as DNA, the CDR3 is TGCGCCAGCAGCCAGGGTGGGCTGTTCACAGATACGCAGTATTTT. It translates to CASSQGGLFTDTQYF.

The sample holds many counts of this clonotype. V gene TRBV3-1 combines with J gene TRBJ1-1; unclear D gene. The CDR3 sequence is 13 residues long. V dropped 0 bases and J dropped 4 bases, with 6 bases sitting between them. The germline V gene has CDR1 LGHDT and CDR2 YNNKEL (reference sequence). The CDR3 DNA reads TGTGCCAGCAGCCAAGAAAGGGCCACTGAAGCTTTCTTT. This gives the protein CASSQERATEAFF.

This clonotype was seen many times. The chain is built from TRBV10-1 and TRBJ2-3, with 10 bases fitting TRBD2. This CDR3 comprises 15 residues. Trimming removed 3 bases from V and 1 base from J; junction bases left unmatched: 1. CDR1 is WNHNN and CDR2 is SYGVQD in the germline V gene (reference sequence). CDR3 sequence reads: CASSDLAGGTDTQYF. The CDR3 nucleotides are TGCGCCAGCAGTGATCTAGCGGGGGGCACAGATACGCAGTATTTT.

This clonotype was recorded a few times. The CDR3 DNA follows: TGTGCCAGCAGCTCTTTTGACAGGGGAGTGAACACTGAAGCTTTCTTT. Encoded protein: CASSSFDRGVNTEAFF. V gene TRBV11-1 combines with J gene TRBJ1-1; 8 positions match TRBD1. CDR3 length: 16 amino acids. Unmatched junction bases numbered 7, after V lost 4 bases and J lost 0 bases. CDR1 SGHAT and CDR2 FQDESV come from the germline V gene (reference sequence).

This clonotype has at least ten counts. This chain links TRBV5-5 with TRBJ2-7; the D gene is possibly TRBD1 (6 bases). Germline lookup yields CDR1 SGHKS and CDR2 YYEKEE (reference sequence). V was trimmed by 0 bases and J by 3 bases, leaving 13 bases between them. This CDR3 contains 15 residues. CDR3 residues: CASSLEPRGHYEQYF. The CDR3 DNA is TGTGCCAGCAGCTTGGAACCCAGGGGCCACTACGAGCAGTACTTC.

This clonotype was detected ten times or more. The V and J genes are TRBV7-2 and TRBJ2-3, with a weak D call TRBD2 (5 bases). V lost 4 bases and J 2 bases, leaving 7 bases between the germline ends. This CDR3 has 13 residues. The germline V gene encodes CDR1 SGHTA and CDR2 FQGNSA. CDR3 sequence reads: CASSSSITDTQYF. In DNA, the CDR3 is TGTGCCAGCAGCTCTAGCATCACAGATACGCAGTATTTT.

This clonotype was picked up many times. The rearrangement joins TRBV3-1 to TRBJ2-3; D not resolved. CDR3 length equals 11 residues. V lost 10 bases, J lost 6 bases, and 11 bases lay in between. The germline V gene has CDR1 LGHDT and CDR2 YNNKEL (reference sequence). The CDR3 sequence: CATAFSDTQYF. CDR3 coding DNA: TGTGCCACAGCCTTTAGCGATACGCAGTATTTT.

This clonotype occurred many times. This may arise from a read error, as a much more abundant clone is one base away. The gene calls are TRBV5-1 and TRBJ2-7; D is perhaps TRBD2 (6 bases). Germline-derived CDR1 and CDR2 are SGHRS and YFSETQ. This CDR3 is built from 15 residues. V was cut by 0 bases and J by 7 bases, with 17 bases left in between. CDR3 bases: TGCGCCAGCAGCTTGGGCGGGGAAAGGGTTGGAGAGCAGTACTTC. Its translation is CASSLGGERVGEQYF. Based on the CDR3 plus reference TRBV5-1 and TRBJ2-7, the full variable domain is KAGVTQTPRYLIKTRGQQVTLSCSPISGHRSVSWYQQTPGQGLQFLFEYFSETQRNKGNFPGRFSGRQFSNSRSEMNVSTLELGDSALYLCASSLGGERVGEQYFGPGTRLTVT.

This clonotype was recorded many times. The rearrangement uses TRBV3-1 and TRBJ1-2; unclear D gene. Trimming removed 0 bases from V and 4 bases from J, with 15 bases in between. Germline V gives CDR1 LGHDT, CDR2 YNNKEL (reference sequence). This CDR3 spans 16 amino acids. CDR3 DNA: TGTGCCAGCAGCCAAGATCACGGAGCCCGTGGCTATGGCTACACCTTC. As protein: CASSQDHGARGYGYTF. The full variable domain, with the rest looked up from reference TRBV3-1 and TRBJ1-2, is DTAVSQTPKYLVTQMGNDKSIKCEQNLGHDTMYWYKQDSKKFLKIMFSYNNKELIINETVPNRFSPKSPDKAHLNLHINSLELGDSAVYFCASSQDHGARGYGYTFGSGTRLTVV.

This clonotype was seen at least ten times. CDR3 nucleotides: TGTGCCAGCAGCGTAGTTGGGGACAGGGGCACTGAAGCTTTCTTT. The encoded protein is CASSVVGDRGTEAFF. The V gene is TRBV9, the J gene TRBJ1-1; 10 bases agree with TRBD1. The CDR3 sequence is 15 residues long. Germline CDR1 and CDR2: SGDLS and YYNGEE. Germline trimming cut 0 bases from V and 4 bases from J; bases unmatched to any gene: 3.

This clonotype was observed many times. V gene TRBV12-3 or TRBV12-4 combines with J gene TRBJ2-7; no clear D. The CDR3 runs to 14 residues. The V end lost 3 bases, the J end lost 5 bases, and 14 bases lay between the germline ends. CDR3 sequence reads: CASSFRTVGNEQYF. CDR3 sequence (DNA): TGTGCCAGCAGTTTCCGTACGGTGGGAAACGAGCAGTACTTC.

This clonotype was found many times. The gene calls are TRBV20-1 and TRBJ2-1; D possibly matches TRBD1 or TRBD2 (5 bases each). Per the germline V gene, CDR1 is DFQATT and CDR2 is SNEGSKA (reference sequence). The ends were cut back, 2 bases at V and 5 bases at J, with 13 bases in the middle. This CDR3 has 14 amino acids. This chain's CDR3 is CSARLPGLDNEQFF. The DNA of the CDR3 is TGCAGTGCTAGACTCCCGGGGCTTGACAATGAGCAGTTCTTC.

This clonotype was recorded at least ten times. J is TRBJ1-5 and V is TRBV19, with 7 nucleotides matching TRBD1. The trim removed 6 bases at V and 6 bases at J, leaving 8 bases unmatched. CDR3 length: 14 amino acids. Germline V gene sequence: CDR1 LNHDA, CDR2 SQIVND (reference sequence). For the CDR3, the DNA is TGTGCCAGTAGAAACAGGGGTGAGGTTCAGCCCCAGCATTTT. Protein product: CASRNRGEVQPQHF.

The V gene is TRBV7-3, the J gene TRBJ1-1, with D possibly TRBD1 on 5 matching bases. Trimming pared 1 base from V and 8 bases from J, leaving 11 bases between. Germline-derived CDR1 and CDR2 are SGHTA and FQGTGA. The CDR3 is 13 amino acids. CDR3 nucleotide sequence: TGTGCCAGCAGCTTAATGTTCAGGGAAGAAGCTTTCTTT. Residues: CASSLMFREEAFF.

This clonotype was recorded many times. V is TRBV5-1 and J is TRBJ2-1; a weak D match, TRBD2 (6 bases). CDR1 and CDR2 from the germline V gene are SGHRS and YFSETQ. The V end was cut by 0 bases, the J end by 8 bases, with 12 bases between. The CDR3 sequence is 14 residues long. The CDR3 DNA reads as TGCGCCAGCAGCTTGGCTTGGGGCGGGGATGAGCAGTTCTTC. Its protein product is CASSLAWGGDEQFF.

This clonotype was detected many times. The V gene is TRBV12-3 or TRBV12-4, the J gene TRBJ2-7; 8 bases are shared with TRBD1. V trimming: 5 bases; J trimming: 6 bases; junction bases outside the gene matches: 6. The CDR3 covers 13 residues. The CDR3 here is CASSTGQAGEQYF. DNA for the CDR3: TGTGCCAGCAGTACGGGACAGGCCGGCGAGCAGTACTTC.

This clonotype appeared many times. This sequence joins TRBV5-8 and TRBJ2-7, with TRBD1 matching 9 bases. The CDR3 contains 16 residues. Germline assignment: CDR1 SGHTS and CDR2 YDEGEE. Trimming at V came to 4 bases and at J to 4 bases, leaving 12 bases not matched to a gene. Here the CDR3 DNA reads TGTGCCAGCAGCCCAATTCCGGGACAGGGAAGGTACGAGCAGTACTTC. This gives the protein CASSPIPGQGRYEQYF.

This clonotype has ten or more counts. The V call is TRBV4-1, the J call TRBJ2-4, with 7 bases matching TRBD2. The CDR3 is 17 residues long. Germline V gives CDR1 MGHRA, CDR2 YSYEKL. V was clipped by 3 bases and J by 2 bases; unmatched bases: 10. The CDR3, as DNA: TGCGCCAGCAGCCACCCCCTGGGGGGGAGGACCAAAAACATTCAGTACTTC. Translating it yields CASSHPLGGRTKNIQYF.

This clonotype has at least ten counts. V usage is TRBV7-2 and J usage is TRBJ2-1; a possible D gene is TRBD2 (6 bases). V lost 0 bases and J lost 6, with 6 bases in between. Germline CDR1 is SGHTA and CDR2 is FQGNSA. The CDR3 is made up of 13 amino acids. CDR3 nucleotides: TGTGCCAGCAGCTTAGCGCGGGGCAATGAGCAGTTCTTC. This encodes CASSLARGNEQFF.

Remarks on this clonotype: Given a much more abundant clone one base away, this may be a read error. In this CDR3 the conserved last residue, phenylalanine or tryptophan, is missing, so a read error is likely. This sequence joins TRBV12-3 or TRBV12-4 and TRBJ1-2, with 7 nucleotides matching TRBD1. This CDR3 contains 13 residues. The V and J ends lost 5 bases and 4 bases, in that order; junction bases with no gene match: 4. In DNA form, the CDR3 reads TGTGCCAGCAGTGACAGGGTGGGCTATGGCTACACCATC. It codes for CASSDRVGYGYTI.

Many counts were recorded for this clonotype. The gene calls are TRBV7-6 and TRBJ1-1; D ambiguous. CDR1 and CDR2 (germline): SGHVS, FNYEAQ. V lost 7 bases and J 3 bases, leaving 21 bases between the germline ends. The CDR3 contains 16 residues. The CDR3, as DNA: TGTGCCAGCACCCTTGTCGGTCAAGGGTGGGACACTGAAGCTTTCTTT. Amino acids: CASTLVGQGWDTEAFF.